The rows below give T cell receptor beta chains drawn from one sample of a study of blood T cells in healthy people across ages. TCRdb processed the 5' RACE reads anew with MiXCR; each CDR3 protein has one entry. The repertoire holds under 2,000,000 distinct CDR3 sequences, just under 50% seen once, with 2.1% in the top ten. Input material: blood. These TCRs come from a woman aged 40 to 50 in good health. The CDR3 runs from the conserved cysteine through the conserved F or W. The order of the fields is CDR3 length, clone size, V gene, J gene, CDR3 protein. The listing skips clone size in some rows; elsewhere it reads once, few, many or a size class.

cdr3_length: 13; clone_size: once; v_call: TRBV28; j_call: TRBJ1-1; cdr3_aa: CATTGTANTEAFF
cdr3_length: 16; clone_size: once; v_call: TRBV12-3/TRBV12-4; j_call: TRBJ2-1; cdr3_aa: CASSVRGLAGDNEQFF
cdr3_length: 11; clone_size: NA; v_call: TRBV3-1; j_call: TRBJ1-1; cdr3_aa: CASRSAAEAFF
cdr3_length: 18; clone_size: NA; v_call: TRBV3-1; j_call: TRBJ2-3; cdr3_aa: CASSHLSSGGAERDTQYF
cdr3_length: 14; clone_size: NA; v_call: TRBV20-1; j_call: TRBJ2-1; cdr3_aa: CSAPQLAGVGEQFF
cdr3_length: 16; clone_size: NA; v_call: TRBV11-2; j_call: TRBJ2-7; cdr3_aa: CASSITTAASPNEQYF
cdr3_length: 16; clone_size: NA; v_call: TRBV21-1; j_call: TRBJ2-5; cdr3_aa: CASSKALQTGWETQYF
cdr3_length: 16; clone_size: NA; v_call: TRBV7-9; j_call: TRBJ2-3; cdr3_aa: CASSLGSTGGTDTQYF
cdr3_length: 16; clone_size: NA; v_call: TRBV20-1; j_call: TRBJ1-5; cdr3_aa: CSANSQGLWSNQPQHF
cdr3_length: 16; clone_size: NA; v_call: TRBV6-6; j_call: TRBJ1-4; cdr3_aa: CASSSIPGQGEEKLFF
cdr3_length: 13; clone_size: few; v_call: TRBV2; j_call: TRBJ2-7; cdr3_aa: CASSDGTSDEQYF